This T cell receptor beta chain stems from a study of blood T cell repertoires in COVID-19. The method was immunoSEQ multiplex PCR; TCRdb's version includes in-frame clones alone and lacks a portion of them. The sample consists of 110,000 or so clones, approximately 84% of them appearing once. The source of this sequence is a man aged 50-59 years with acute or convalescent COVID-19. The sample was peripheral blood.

In nucleotides, the CDR3 is TGTGCCAGCAGTTTTGTCAGGGACTATGGCTACACCTTC. Amino acids: CASSFVRDYGYTF. The chain links TRBV27 to TRBJ1-2, with a tentative D call TRBD1 (5 bases). The CDR3 is 13 residues long. Germline V CDR1 and CDR2: MNHEY, SMNVEV (reference sequence). Trimming took 3 bases from V and 3 from J, leaving 8 bases between them.